The 16 T cell receptor beta chains in this list originate from one sample, sequenced in a study of T cell responses to AZD1222 COVID-19 vaccine. The method was immunoSEQ multiplex PCR; TCRdb's version includes in-frame clones alone and lacks a portion of them. The sample has about 67,000 clones, 80% to 90% seen once; the top ten hold about 20%. Sequenced material: peripheral blood, taken on day 0 of AZD1222 vaccination. These receptors were taken from an adult in good health.

The rearrangement links TRBV20-1 to TRBJ2-1; possible D gene TRBD2, 5 bases. From germline, CDR1 is DFQATT and CDR2 SNEGSKA (reference sequence). This CDR3 comprises 11 residues. The V gene lost 4 bases and the J gene lost 12 bases, with 13 bases spanning the gap. In DNA, the CDR3 is TGCAGTGCTAACCGGGAAGTCGGGCAGTTCTTC. Its translation: CSANREVGQFF.

The chain has TRBV7-3 and TRBJ1-5; 8 bases map to TRBD1. V trimming: 5 bases; J trimming: 5 bases; junction bases outside the gene matches: 11. The CDR3 is 16 residues long. Germline-derived CDR1 and CDR2 are SGHTA and FQGTGA. CDR3 nucleotides: TGTGCCAGCAGCAGACGGACAGGGCCTCCAGATCAGCCCCAGCATTTT. This sequence encodes CASSRRTGPPDQPQHF.

V usage is TRBV7-2 and J usage is TRBJ2-7, with TRBD2 identical over 16 bases. Trimming removed 5 bases from V and 3 bases from J; junction bases left unmatched: 10. Germline CDR1 reads SGHTA; CDR2 reads FQGNSA. The CDR3 length is 18 residues. CDR3 region: CASSLTGTSGGGRYEQYF. In DNA, the CDR3 is TGTGCCAGCAGCCTGACCGGGACTAGCGGGGGGGGTCGCTACGAGCAGTACTTC.

The rearrangement uses TRBV3-1 (or the pseudogene TRBV3-2) and TRBJ1-1, with D possibly TRBD1 on 5 matching bases. Per the germline V gene, CDR1 is LGHDT and CDR2 is YNNKEL (reference sequence). With 8 bases removed from V and 0 bases from J, the gap between germline ends came to 16 bases. The CDR3 contains 15 residues. CDR3 DNA: TGTGCCAGCGGTGACAGAGTTTTAGTGAACACTGAAGCTTTCTTT. It yields the protein CASGDRVLVNTEAFF.

The chain uses TRBV21-1 and TRBJ2-3; the table's D call, TRBD2, has no DNA check behind it. TRBV21-1 is a pseudogene locus. The CDR3 runs 18 residues. The CDR3 nucleotides read TGTGCCAGCAGCACTCGACTAGCGGGTATCACTAGCACAGATACGCAGTATTTT. This codes for CASSTRLAGITSTDTQYF.

The chain employs TRBV28 and TRBJ1-5, with unresolved D. Looked up from germline, CDR1 is MDHEN and CDR2 is SYDVKM. The germline V and J ends were trimmed by 3 bases and 3 bases, with 9 bases remaining between them. This CDR3 region has 14 residues. CDR3 in amino acids: CASSFVAVNQPQHF. The CDR3 coding sequence is TGTGCCAGCAGTTTTGTGGCGGTCAATCAGCCCCAGCATTTT.

This rearrangement joins TRBV9 to TRBJ2-1; D is undetermined. The length of the CDR3 is 17 residues. CDR1 is SGDLS, CDR2 YYNGEE, per germline. V was shortened by 0 bases and J by 0 bases, with 13 bases between the two germline ends. CDR3 residues: CASSVAHSASSYNEQFF. The DNA of the CDR3 is TGTGCCAGCAGCGTAGCTCATTCGGCTAGCTCCTACAATGAGCAGTTCTTC.

The V and J genes are TRBV5-6 and TRBJ2-1; D remains ambiguous. Germline V lookup: CDR1 SGHDT, CDR2 YYEEEE. V was cut by 0 bases and J by 3 bases, with 16 bases left in between. There are 17 residues in the CDR3. CDR3 bases: TGTGCCAGCAGCTTGGCCGGTGGGCAAGTCGACTACAATGAGCAGTTCTTC. Encoded protein: CASSLAGGQVDYNEQFF.

V usage is TRBV9 and J usage is TRBJ2-2; D perhaps matches TRBD2 (6 bases). Trimming removed 2 bases at V and 5 bases at J, with 13 bases between. This CDR3 contains 15 residues. Germline V gene data show CDR1 as SGDLS and CDR2 as YYNGEE. The DNA of the CDR3 is TGTGCCAGCAGCGTCGTCCCGGGAGTTACCGGGGAGCTGTTTTTT. Amino acid sequence: CASSVVPGVTGELFF.

This clone was counted between two and nine times. The genes are TRBV18 and TRBJ1-3; D not resolved. The germline V gene encodes CDR1 KGHSH and CDR2 LQKENI. The CDR3 has 15 residues. Trimming pared 3 bases from V and 0 bases from J, leaving 9 bases between. The CDR3 DNA reads as TGTGCCAGCTCACCGGGAATACTCTCTGGAAACACCATATATTTT. Protein: CASSPGILSGNTIYF.

The rearrangement links TRBV9 to TRBJ2-3, with D perhaps being TRBD1 or TRBD2 (6 bases each). V lost 3 bases and J 4 bases, leaving 18 bases between the germline ends. CDR3 length: 16 amino acids. Germline V gives CDR1 SGDLS, CDR2 YYNGEE. The CDR3 here is CASSGGLLGGADTQYF. The CDR3 region has the DNA TGTGCCAGCAGCGGAGGGCTGCTCGGGGGCGCAGATACGCAGTATTTT.

In its sample, this clone was seen once. The gene calls are TRBV2 and TRBJ1-5; 7 nucleotides line up with TRBD1. The CDR3 has 16 amino acids. Germline CDR1 is SNHLY and CDR2 is FYNNEI. Losses at the gene ends were 6 bases for V and 1 base for J; bases not matched to a gene: 9. In nucleotides, the CDR3 is TGTGCCAGCAGCCCAGATGAGGGGGCGAGCAATCAGCCCCAGCATTTT. Protein: CASSPDEGASNQPQHF.

The chain links TRBV11-3 to TRBJ2-7; no reliable D call. The V gene's germline CDR1 is SGHNT and CDR2 YENEEA. V lost 5 bases, J lost 4 bases, and 12 bases lay in between. The CDR3 covers 13 residues. CDR3 region: CASSPGRPYEQYF. In DNA, the CDR3 is TGTGCCAGCAGCCCAGGACGACCTTACGAGCAGTACTTC.

The chain uses TRBV28 and TRBJ2-7; 7 bases match TRBD1. The ends lost 6 bases at V and 2 bases at J; junction bases unmatched: 7. Germline V lookup: CDR1 MDHEN, CDR2 SYDVKM. The CDR3 has 14 amino acids. The DNA for the CDR3 is TGTGCCAGCAGCATCCCGGGACAGACCTACGAGCAGTACTTC. Translated: CASSIPGQTYEQYF.

This clone has just one count. The rearrangement uses TRBV5-1 and TRBJ2-7; D call uncertain. This CDR3 region has 14 residues. CDR1 and CDR2 (germline): SGHRS, YFSETQ. V lost 0 bases and J lost 7, with 14 bases in between. The CDR3 DNA sequence: TGCGCCAGCAGCTTGGGTGTGAGTCAAGGAGAGCAGTACTTC. Translating it yields CASSLGVSQGEQYF.

This sequence joins TRBV19 and TRBJ1-5, with a tentative D call TRBD1 (5 bases). Germline CDR1 and CDR2: LNHDA and SQIVND (reference sequence). CDR3 length: 15 amino acids. Trimming pared 1 base from V and 6 bases from J, leaving 13 bases between. The CDR3 DNA reads as TGTGCCAGTAGTATAGGTTTGGGGGAAAGTCAGCCCCAGCATTTT. Translating gives CASSIGLGESQPQHF. The variable domain in full, completed from reference TRBV19 and TRBJ1-5, reads DGGITQSPKYLFRKEGQNVTLSCEQNLNHDAMYWYRQDPGQGLRLIYYSQIVNDFQKGDIAEGYSVSREKKESFPLTVTSAQKNPTAFYLCASSIGLGESQPQHFGDGTRLSIL.